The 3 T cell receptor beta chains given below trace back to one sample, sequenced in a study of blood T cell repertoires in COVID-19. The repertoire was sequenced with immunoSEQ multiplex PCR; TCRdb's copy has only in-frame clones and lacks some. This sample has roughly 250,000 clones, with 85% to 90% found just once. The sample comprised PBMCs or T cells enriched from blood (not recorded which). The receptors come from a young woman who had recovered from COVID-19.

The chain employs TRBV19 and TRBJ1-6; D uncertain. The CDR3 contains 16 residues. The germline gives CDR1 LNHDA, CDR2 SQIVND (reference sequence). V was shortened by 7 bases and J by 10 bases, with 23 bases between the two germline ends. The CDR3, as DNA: TGTGCCAGTACCGATGGCGGGGTGATGGTAGGGTCACCCCTCCACTTT. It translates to CASTDGGVMVGSPLHF. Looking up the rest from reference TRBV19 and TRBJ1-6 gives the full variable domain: DGGITQSPKYLFRKEGQNVTLSCEQNLNHDAMYWYRQDPGQGLRLIYYSQIVNDFQKGDIAEGYSVSREKKESFPLTVTSAQKNPTAFYLCASTDGGVMVGSPLHFGNGTRLTVT.

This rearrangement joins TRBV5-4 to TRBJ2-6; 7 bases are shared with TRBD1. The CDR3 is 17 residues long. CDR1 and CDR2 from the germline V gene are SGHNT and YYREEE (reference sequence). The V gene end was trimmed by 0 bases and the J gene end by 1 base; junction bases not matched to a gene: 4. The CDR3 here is CASSLGGGQSGANVLTF. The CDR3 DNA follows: TGTGCCAGCAGCTTGGGAGGGGGCCAATCTGGGGCCAACGTCCTGACTTTC.

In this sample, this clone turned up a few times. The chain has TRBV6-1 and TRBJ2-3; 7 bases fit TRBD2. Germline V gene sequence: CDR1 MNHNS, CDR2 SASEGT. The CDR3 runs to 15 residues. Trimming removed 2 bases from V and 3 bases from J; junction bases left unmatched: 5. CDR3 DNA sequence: TGTGCCAGCAGTGAAAGCCAGGGAGGGACAGATACGCAGTATTTT. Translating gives CASSESQGGTDTQYF.